This TCR beta chain was sequenced in a study of vaccination effects on CD4 cells after COVID-19. Repertoires were generated with immunoSEQ multiplex PCR, while TCRdb's copy carries only in-frame clones and drops some. The sample holds about 46,000 clones, about four fifths seen once. The CDR3 runs to 15 residues. Germline lookup yields CDR1 LNHDA and CDR2 SQIVND (reference sequence). The V gene lost 3 bases and the J gene lost 5 bases, with 16 bases spanning the gap. Sequencing was preceded by expansion of antigen-specific CD4+ T cells with viral peptide pools in the ViraFEST assay. After roughly 11 days in culture, the CD4+ T cells were isolated. Of the BNT162b2 and mRNA-1273 vaccines, participants received two doses of one or the other. Worth noting for this clone: Its antigen is still unknown.

Here the sequenced sample was CD4+ T cells from PBMCs cultured with HCoV-OC43 spike peptides, taken after COVID-19 vaccination. Subset described: HCoV-OC43 spike overlapping peptide pool stimulation. The chain uses TRBV19 and TRBJ1-2; D might be TRBD1 (6 bases). This TCR was recovered from a human donor who received a COVID-19 vaccine. The CDR3 nucleotides are TGTGCCAGTAGTATCTGGTTCAGGGGCGAGTATGGCTACACCTTC. Translated, it gives CASSIWFRGEYGYTF.